This is a list of T cell receptor beta chains from one sample in a study of blood T cells in healthy people across ages. MiXCR was run by TCRdb on the 5' RACE reads, yielding one entry per CDR3 protein. Seen here are about 570,000 distinct CDR3 sequences, 25% to 30% observed once, and the top ten hold approximately 17%. Sequencing was carried out using blood. The receptors were sampled from a woman between 65 and 79 years old in good health. CDR3s include the opening cysteine and the closing phenylalanine or tryptophan. The D gene is left open where the match is weak. Only part of the rows carry a size: once, few, many, or a class if the clone is expanded.

cdr3_nt,cdr3_aa,d_call,j_call,v_call,clone_size
TGTGCCAGCAGCGAAGGAACAGTTCTCTATGGCTACACCTTC,CASSEGTVLYGYTF,-,TRBJ1-2,TRBV7-2,-
TGCGCCAGCAGCCAGGGAGGTGCGGGGGGTACAAGGAGAGAGACCCAGTACTTC,CASSQGGAGGTRRETQYF,TRBD2,TRBJ2-5,TRBV4-1,many
TGTGCCAGCAGACTCGACAGGGTTGGCGCGGGCGAGCAGTACTTC,CASRLDRVGAGEQYF,TRBD1,TRBJ2-7,TRBV6-5,few
TGTGCCAGTTCACCGGGACTAGCTTTAAATGAGCAGTTCTTC,CASSPGLALNEQFF,TRBD2,TRBJ2-1,TRBV2,-
TGTGCCAGCAGCACCCAGCGGGAGGTCTTGAATGAGCAGTTCTTC,CASSTQREVLNEQFF,TRBD2,TRBJ2-1,TRBV3-1,-
TGTGCCAGCAGCCAAGTGCGTCAAGGGGTTTGGAATGAGCAGTTCTTC,CASSQVRQGVWNEQFF,-,TRBJ2-1,TRBV3-1,-
TGTGCCAGCAGCTTAACCGGGACAGGGTTGTACGAGCAGTACTTC,CASSLTGTGLYEQYF,TRBD1,TRBJ2-7,TRBV7-2,-
TGCAGCCCGAAACCCCGGACAGGAAGATATGGAAACACCATATATTTT,CSPKPRTGRYGNTIYF,TRBD1,TRBJ1-3,TRBV29-1,-
TGTGCCAGCAGCTTGGCAGGGGGAAGAATTGACGGCTACACCTTC,CASSLAGGRIDGYTF,TRBD1,TRBJ1-2,TRBV5-5,many
TGTGCCAGCAGTCCAGATCCTATCTCCTACGAGCAGTACTTC,CASSPDPISYEQYF,-,TRBJ2-7,TRBV5-8,-
TGTGCCAGCAGCCGGGGACTAGCGGGAAACAATGAGCAGTTCTTC,CASSRGLAGNNEQFF,TRBD2,TRBJ2-1,TRBV3-1,few
TGTGCCAGCAGCCCCCACGGAGAGGGGATAGTGGCTTTCTTT,CASSPHGEGIVAFF,-,TRBJ1-1,TRBV5-5,-
TGCGCCAGCAGCCCAGGTTTTAGGGGGGGGACCACAGATACGCAGTATTTT,CASSPGFRGGTTDTQYF,-,TRBJ2-3,TRBV4-3,few